This T cell receptor (beta chain) was sequenced in a study of CD8+ T cells in alopecia areata. The sequencing template was cDNA reverse transcribed from extracted RNA. The data were produced by immunoSEQ multiplex PCR, yet TCRdb's version contains in-frame clones alone and is incomplete. This sample carries some 200,000 clones, 58% of them seen once, and the ten largest clones take 5% to 6%. As for treatment: oral pan-JAK inhibitor, 5-10 mg twice daily. Source: CD4+ T cells sorted from blood, taken at week 24, from a patient treated with tofacitinib. The TCR comes from a human donor with alopecia areata.

CDR3 nucleotides: TGCAGCGCTGCACAGGGGTTTGAAGCTTTCTTT. This gives the protein CSAAQGFEAFF. The chain joins TRBV29-1 to TRBJ1-1; TRBD1 aligns across 7 bases. The V and J ends lost 7 bases and 7 bases, in that order; junction bases with no gene match: 6. The germline gives CDR1 SQVTM, CDR2 ANQGSEA. This CDR3 is built from 11 residues. The full variable domain, rest sourced from reference TRBV29-1 and TRBJ1-1, is SAVISQKPSRDICQRGTSLTIQCQVDSQVTMMFWYRQQPGQSLTLIATANQGSEATYESGFVIDKFPISRPNLTFSTLTVSNMSPEDSSIYLCSAAQGFEAFFGQGTRLTVV.